Sequencing of this TCR beta chain was carried out in a study of Tregs in tolerant kidney transplant recipients. Study-level information: The nonmyeloablative bone marrow transplants came from related graft donors, with transient mixed chimerism.

Concerning this clone: What it binds is unknown.

CDR1 SGHAT and CDR2 FQNNGV come from the germline V gene. This CDR3 is built from 13 residues. Trimming took off 2 bases at V and 6 bases at J, with 8 bases between the two ends. Sequenced by immunoSEQ multiplex PCR; TCRdb stores in-frame clones only, minus some. This sample yields 95,000 to 120,000 clones, of which nearly 90% are seen a single time; approximately 0.34% belongs to the top ten. Study observations and caveats: Activated donor B cell expansion appeared to reveal the most relevant donor-specific TCRbeta repertoire. Changing PCR primers prevented nucleotide comparison between some patients' samples.

The specimen comprised CD4+ T cells from blood, sampled before the transplant. This sequence originates from a human donor who received a combined kidney and bone marrow transplant. V usage is TRBV11-2 and J usage is TRBJ2-1, with D possibly being TRBD2 (5 bases). CDR3 DNA: TGTGCCAGCAGCTTAAGCGGCGGCAATGAGCAGTTCTTC. Translation: CASSLSGGNEQFF. Looking up the rest from reference TRBV11-2 and TRBJ2-1 gives the full variable domain: EAGVAQSPRYKIIEKRQSVAFWCNPISGHATLYWYQQILGQGPKLLIQFQNNGVVDDSQLPKDRFSAERLKGVDSTLKIQPAKLEDSAVYLCASSLSGGNEQFFGPGTRLTVL.